This TCR beta chain originates from a study of blood T cells in healthy people across ages. Whole-study findings and limits: Estimated diversity across one million T cells was deemed an underestimate.

It was with a sample-barcoded 5' primer and a J-beta primer mix that a second PCR of roughly 7 to 12 cycles was run. TCRdb re-called the 5' RACE reads with MiXCR, one entry per CDR3 protein. This table has about 1.5 million distinct CDR3 sequences, about 40% appearing once. Germline CDR1 ENHRY, CDR2 SYGVKD. The length of the CDR3 is 15 residues. Trimming cost V 2 bases and J 1 base, with 9 bases left between them. Ten or more counts support this clonotype. No antigen is known for it. The J gene is TRBJ2-1, the V gene TRBV10-3, with no clear D. Sequencing used blood. This TCR came from a woman aged 18-29 years in good health. In DNA, the CDR3 is TGTGCCATCAGTGAGGACAATCCTTCCTACAATGAGCAGTTCTTC. It codes for CAISEDNPSYNEQFF.